These 4 T cell receptor beta chains came from one sample sequenced in a study of T-cell memory formation after mild COVID-19. TCRdb called the 5' RACE reads again in MiXCR, with one record for every CDR3 protein. The table shows fewer than 140,000 distinct CDR3 sequences, with around 15% occurring only once. The sample comprised PBMCs or a T cell subset sorted from them (not recorded which). These receptor sequences come from an adult woman who had mild COVID-19 (a few samples of this study predate the infection). Cell type and time point are not known.

V usage is TRBV6-5 and J usage is TRBJ2-5; tentative D call: TRBD2 (6 bases). Germline V lookup: CDR1 MNHEY, CDR2 SVGAGI. The CDR3 consists of 15 residues. Trimming removed 6 bases from V and 4 bases from J, with 18 bases in between. For the CDR3, the DNA is TGTGCCAGCAGCCGAGACCCAACCGGGGGAGAGACCCAGTACTTC. Encoded protein: CASSRDPTGGETQYF.

V is TRBV29-1 and J is TRBJ1-1, with 8 bases matching TRBD1. Looked up from germline, CDR1 is SQVTM and CDR2 is ANQGSEA. The ends lost 7 bases at V and 5 bases at J; junction bases unmatched: 9. This CDR3 is 13 amino acids long. CDR3 DNA sequence: TGCAGCGCTATGACAGGGGTAAGGACTGAAGCTTTCTTT. Translated: CSAMTGVRTEAFF.

This sequence joins TRBV27 and TRBJ2-7, with 10 bases aligning to TRBD1. J was trimmed by 5 bases and V by 5 bases; bases with no gene match: 9. CDR1 and CDR2 (germline): MNHEY, SMNVEV (reference sequence). This CDR3 contains 15 residues. CDR3 amino acids: CASSPMGQGTHEQYF. DNA of the CDR3: TGTGCCAGCAGTCCAATGGGACAGGGGACCCACGAGCAGTACTTC.

This chain links TRBV7-8 with TRBJ1-1; 9 bases agree with TRBD1. V shed 5 bases and J 11 bases; nucleotides not matched to a gene: 3. Germline lookup yields CDR1 SGHVS and CDR2 FQNEAQ. This CDR3 has 11 amino acids. CDR3 sequence (DNA): TGTGCCAGCAGCCGAGGACAGGGGGCTTTCTTT. Residues: CASSRGQGAFF.